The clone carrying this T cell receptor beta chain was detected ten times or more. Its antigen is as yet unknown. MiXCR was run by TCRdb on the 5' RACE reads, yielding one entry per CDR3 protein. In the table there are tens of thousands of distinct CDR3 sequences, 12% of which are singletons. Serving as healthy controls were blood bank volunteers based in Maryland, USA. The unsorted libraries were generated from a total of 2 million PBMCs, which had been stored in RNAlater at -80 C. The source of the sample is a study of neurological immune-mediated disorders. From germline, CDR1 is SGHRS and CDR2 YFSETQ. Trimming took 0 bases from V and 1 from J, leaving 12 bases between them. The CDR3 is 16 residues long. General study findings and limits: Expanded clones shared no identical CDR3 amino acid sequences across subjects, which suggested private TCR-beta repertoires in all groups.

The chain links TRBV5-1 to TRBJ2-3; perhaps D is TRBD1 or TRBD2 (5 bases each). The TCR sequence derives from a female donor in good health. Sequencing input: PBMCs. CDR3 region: CASSLGGATRTDTQYF. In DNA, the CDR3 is TGCGCCAGCAGCTTGGGAGGGGCGACTCGCACAGATACGCAGTATTTT.